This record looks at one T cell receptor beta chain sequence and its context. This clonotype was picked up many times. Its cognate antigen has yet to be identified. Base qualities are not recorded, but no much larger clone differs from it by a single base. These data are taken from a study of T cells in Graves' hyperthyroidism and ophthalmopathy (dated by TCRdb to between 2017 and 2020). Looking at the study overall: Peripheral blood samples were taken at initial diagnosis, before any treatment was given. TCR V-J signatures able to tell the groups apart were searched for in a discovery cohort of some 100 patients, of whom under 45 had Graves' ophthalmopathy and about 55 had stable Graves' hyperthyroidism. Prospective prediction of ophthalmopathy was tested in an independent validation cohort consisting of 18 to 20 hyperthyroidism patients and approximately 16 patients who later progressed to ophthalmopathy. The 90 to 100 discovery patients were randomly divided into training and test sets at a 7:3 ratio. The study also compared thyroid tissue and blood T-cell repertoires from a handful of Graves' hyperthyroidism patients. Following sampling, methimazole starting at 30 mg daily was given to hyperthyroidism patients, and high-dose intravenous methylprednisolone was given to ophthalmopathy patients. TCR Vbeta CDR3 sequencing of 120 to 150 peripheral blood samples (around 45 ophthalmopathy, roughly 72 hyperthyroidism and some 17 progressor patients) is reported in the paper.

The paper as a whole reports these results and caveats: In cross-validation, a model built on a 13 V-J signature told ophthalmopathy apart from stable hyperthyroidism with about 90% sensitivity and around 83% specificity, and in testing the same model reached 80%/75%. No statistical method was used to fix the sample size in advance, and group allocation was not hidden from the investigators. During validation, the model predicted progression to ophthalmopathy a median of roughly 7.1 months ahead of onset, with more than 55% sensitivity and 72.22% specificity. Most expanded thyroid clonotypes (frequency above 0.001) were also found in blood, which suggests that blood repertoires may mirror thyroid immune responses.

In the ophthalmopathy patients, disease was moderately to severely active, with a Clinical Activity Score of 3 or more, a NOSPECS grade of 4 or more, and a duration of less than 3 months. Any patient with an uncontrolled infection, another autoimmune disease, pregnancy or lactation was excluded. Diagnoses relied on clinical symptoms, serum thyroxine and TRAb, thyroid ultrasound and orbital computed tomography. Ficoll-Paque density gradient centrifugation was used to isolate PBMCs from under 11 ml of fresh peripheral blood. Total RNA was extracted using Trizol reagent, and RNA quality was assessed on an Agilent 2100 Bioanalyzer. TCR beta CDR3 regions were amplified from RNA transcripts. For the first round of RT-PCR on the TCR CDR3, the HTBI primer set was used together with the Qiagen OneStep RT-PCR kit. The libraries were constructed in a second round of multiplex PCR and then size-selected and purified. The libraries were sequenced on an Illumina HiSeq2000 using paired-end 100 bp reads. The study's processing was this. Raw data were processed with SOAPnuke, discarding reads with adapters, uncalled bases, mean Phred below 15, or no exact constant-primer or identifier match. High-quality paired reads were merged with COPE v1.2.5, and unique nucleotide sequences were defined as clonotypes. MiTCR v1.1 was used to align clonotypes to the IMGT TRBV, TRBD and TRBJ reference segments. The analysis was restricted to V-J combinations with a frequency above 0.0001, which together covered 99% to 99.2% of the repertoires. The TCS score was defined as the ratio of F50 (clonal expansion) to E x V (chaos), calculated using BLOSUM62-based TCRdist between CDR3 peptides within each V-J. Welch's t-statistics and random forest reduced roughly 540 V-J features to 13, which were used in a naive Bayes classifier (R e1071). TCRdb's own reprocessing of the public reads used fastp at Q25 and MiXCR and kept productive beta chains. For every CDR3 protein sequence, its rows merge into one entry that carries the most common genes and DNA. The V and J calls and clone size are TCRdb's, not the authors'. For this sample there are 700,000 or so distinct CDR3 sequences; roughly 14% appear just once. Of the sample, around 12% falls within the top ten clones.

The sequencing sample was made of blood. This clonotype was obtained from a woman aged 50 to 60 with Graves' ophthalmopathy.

The DNA sequence follows: TGTGCCAGCAGCGTAGGATTAGCGGGAGGTACCGTGGCCTACGAGCAGTACTTC. Translated, it gives CASSVGLAGGTVAYEQYF. The rearranged chain carries TRBV9 and TRBJ2-7; the junction holds 10 bases that match TRBD2. Trimming leaves V shorter by 0 bases and J shorter by 2 bases, with the junction holding 11 bases beyond the gene matches. Spanning cysteine to phenylalanine, the CDR3 consists of 18 amino acids. The sequence is cut down to CDR3 DNA, 54 bases in frame from base 1. The CDR1 and CDR2 encoded by the germline V gene are SGDLS and YYNGEE.